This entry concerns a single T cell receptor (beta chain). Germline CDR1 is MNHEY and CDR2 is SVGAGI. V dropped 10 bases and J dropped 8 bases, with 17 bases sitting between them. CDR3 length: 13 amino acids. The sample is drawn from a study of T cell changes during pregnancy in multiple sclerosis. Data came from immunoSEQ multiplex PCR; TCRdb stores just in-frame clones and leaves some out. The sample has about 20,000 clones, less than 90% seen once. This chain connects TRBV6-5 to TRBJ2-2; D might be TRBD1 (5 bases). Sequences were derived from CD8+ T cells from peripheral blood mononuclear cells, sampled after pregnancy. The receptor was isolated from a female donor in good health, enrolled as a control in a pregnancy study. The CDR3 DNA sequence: TGTGCCATACAAACAGGCTCCGGAGGGGAGCTGTTTTTT. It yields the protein CAIQTGSGGELFF.